Below are 9 T cell receptor beta chains sequenced from a single sample in a study of cytomegalovirus exposure and HLA in healthy donors. PCR primers comprised 60 Vbeta and 13 Jbeta primers. Sequenced by immunoSEQ multiplex PCR; TCRdb stores in-frame clones only, minus some. The sample records tens of thousands of clones, approximately 78% being singletons. What was sequenced was PBMCs. All receptors come from a middle-aged woman in good health and CMV-seropositive.

V usage is TRBV6-6 and J usage is TRBJ2-7; TRBD1 agrees at 8 bases. After removal of 5 bases from V and 1 base from J, the junction contained 4 bases not matched to a gene. From germline, CDR1 is MNHNY and CDR2 SVGAGI (reference sequence). The CDR3 extends over 14 amino acids. The CDR3 DNA sequence: TGTGCCAGCAGTAGACAGGGGAGTTCCTACGAGCAGTACTTC. Residues: CASSRQGSSYEQYF.

V is TRBV7-2 and J is TRBJ1-4; D remains ambiguous. This CDR3 contains 12 residues. V gave up 3 bases and J gave up 6 bases, with 5 bases separating them. Germline loops: CDR1 SGHTA, CDR2 FQGNSA. CDR3 nucleotide sequence: TGTGCCAGCAGCTTTGTCGATGAAAAACTGTTTTTT. As protein: CASSFVDEKLFF.

The V and J genes are TRBV11-2 and TRBJ2-3; 10 bases map to TRBD2. Trimming at V came to 5 bases and at J to 2 bases, leaving 13 bases not matched to a gene. This CDR3 region has 18 residues. Germline values: CDR1 SGHAT, CDR2 FQNNGV. The CDR3 reads CASSLGPIAGGFTDTQYF. The DNA for the CDR3 is TGTGCCAGCAGCCTTGGCCCCATAGCGGGAGGTTTCACAGATACGCAGTATTTT.

The gene calls are TRBV28 and TRBJ2-5, with 7 bases matching TRBD2. V was pared by 3 bases and J by 5 bases, with 12 bases of the junction left unmatched. The CDR3 is made up of 16 amino acids. Germline V gene lookup returns CDR1 MDHEN and CDR2 SYDVKM. The CDR3 loop reads CASSFPPGGPVETQYF. CDR3 sequence (DNA): TGTGCCAGCAGTTTTCCCCCGGGGGGACCCGTGGAGACCCAGTACTTC.

The chain combines TRBV7-9 with TRBJ2-1, with 9 bases matching TRBD2. The CDR3 has 15 amino acids. CDR1 is SEHNR, CDR2 FQNEAQ, per germline (reference sequence). The trim removed 2 bases at V and 7 bases at J, leaving 6 bases unmatched. CDR3 bases: TGTGCCAGCAGCTTATTGCGGGAGGGGGTAAATGAGCAGTTCTTC. Amino acid sequence: CASSLLREGVNEQFF.

This chain links TRBV10-1 with TRBJ2-5, with 8 nucleotides matching TRBD2. Germline V gives CDR1 WNHNN, CDR2 SYGVQD (reference sequence). The CDR3 is 15 residues long. J was trimmed by 5 bases and V by 10 bases; bases with no gene match: 15. CDR3 residues: CATLPGGALGETQYF. The CDR3 DNA reads as TGCGCCACCCTACCGGGGGGGGCTTTAGGGGAGACCCAGTACTTC.

J is TRBJ2-1 and V is TRBV5-4; 8 nucleotides align to TRBD1. The ends lost 2 bases at V and 9 bases at J; junction bases unmatched: 7. The germline V gene has CDR1 SGHNT and CDR2 YYREEE (reference sequence). The CDR3 spans 14 residues. The CDR3 reads CASSFSGGWVEQFF. The CDR3 nucleotides are TGTGCCAGCAGCTTTTCAGGGGGCTGGGTTGAGCAGTTCTTC.

In DNA form, the CDR3 reads TGTGCCAGCAGCCCGAGAGGAGAATGGAGTGAGCAGTTCTTC. Translation: CASSPRGEWSEQFF. The J gene is TRBJ2-1, the V gene TRBV11-2; the D is unclear. Trimming pared 5 bases from V and 9 bases from J, leaving 17 bases between. The CDR3 spans 14 residues. Germline V gene data show CDR1 as SGHAT and CDR2 as FQNNGV.

This clone was detected only once. J is TRBJ2-5 and V is TRBV5-8; D uncertain. The J call could be wrong; TRBJ2-7 is a better fit for the DNA end. The germline CDR1 and CDR2 sequences are SGHTS and YDEGEE. There are 13 residues in the CDR3. In DNA, the CDR3 is TGTGCCAGCAGCTCCCCTGCTCACCACGAGCAGTACTTC. Translating it yields CASSSPAHHEQYF.